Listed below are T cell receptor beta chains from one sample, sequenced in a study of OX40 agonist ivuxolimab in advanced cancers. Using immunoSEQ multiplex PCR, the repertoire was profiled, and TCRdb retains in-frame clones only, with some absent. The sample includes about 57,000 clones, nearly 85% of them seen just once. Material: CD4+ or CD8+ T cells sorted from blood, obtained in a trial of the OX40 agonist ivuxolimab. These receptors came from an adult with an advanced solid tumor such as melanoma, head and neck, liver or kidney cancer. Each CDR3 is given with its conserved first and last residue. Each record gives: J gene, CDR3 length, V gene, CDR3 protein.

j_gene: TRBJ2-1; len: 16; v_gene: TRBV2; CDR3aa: CASHPGPGNHGHEQFF
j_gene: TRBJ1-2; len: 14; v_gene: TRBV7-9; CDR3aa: CASSARDGNYGYTF
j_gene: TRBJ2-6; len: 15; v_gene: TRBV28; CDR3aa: CASRLATSGANVLTF
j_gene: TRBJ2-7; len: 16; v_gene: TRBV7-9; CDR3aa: CASSRATGTGVGEQYF
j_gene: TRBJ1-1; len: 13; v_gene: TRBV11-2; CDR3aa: CASSQSKVTEAFF
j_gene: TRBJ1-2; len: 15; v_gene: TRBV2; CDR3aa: CASSEEAGGSHGYTF
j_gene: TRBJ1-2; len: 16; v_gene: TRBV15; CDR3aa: CATSRGGTESNYGYTF
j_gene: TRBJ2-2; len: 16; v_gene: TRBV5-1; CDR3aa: CASSLQAGVGTGELFF
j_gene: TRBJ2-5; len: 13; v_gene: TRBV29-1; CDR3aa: CSAVEGVQETQYF
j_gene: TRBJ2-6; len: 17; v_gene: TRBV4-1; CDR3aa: CASSQDPGARGANVLTF
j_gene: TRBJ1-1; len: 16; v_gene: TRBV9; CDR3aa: CASSAVGGPTNTEAFF
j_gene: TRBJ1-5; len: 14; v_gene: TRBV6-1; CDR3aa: CASSEGISNQPQHF
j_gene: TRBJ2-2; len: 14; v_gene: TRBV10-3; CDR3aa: CAISLGPNTGELFF
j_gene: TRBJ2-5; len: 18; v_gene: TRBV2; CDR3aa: CASSEANLAYPGNWAQYF
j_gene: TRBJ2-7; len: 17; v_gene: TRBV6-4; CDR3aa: CASSDRPAALKTYEQYF
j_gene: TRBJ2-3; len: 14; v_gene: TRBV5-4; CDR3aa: CASSTRQGVDTQYF
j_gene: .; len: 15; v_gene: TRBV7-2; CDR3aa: CASSSLAGGTYEQYF
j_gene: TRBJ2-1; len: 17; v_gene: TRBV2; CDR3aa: CASSSLGGRATYNEQFF
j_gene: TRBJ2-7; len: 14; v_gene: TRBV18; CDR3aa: CASSPGRQPYEQYF
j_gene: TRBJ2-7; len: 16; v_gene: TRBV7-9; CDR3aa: CASSDDKGGSSYEQYF
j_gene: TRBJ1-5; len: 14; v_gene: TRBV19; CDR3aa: CASRGGTVNQPQHF
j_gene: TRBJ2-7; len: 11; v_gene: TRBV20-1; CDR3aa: CSGQGPYEQYF
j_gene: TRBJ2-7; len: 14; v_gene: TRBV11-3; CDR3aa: CASSPVATGGEQYF
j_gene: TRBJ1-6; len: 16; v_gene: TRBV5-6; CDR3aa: CASSGGFGRPNSPLHF
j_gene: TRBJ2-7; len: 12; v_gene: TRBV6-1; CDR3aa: CASKRGPYEQYF
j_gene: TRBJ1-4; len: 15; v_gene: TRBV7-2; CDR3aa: CASSPPRATNEKLFF